The 4 T cell receptor beta chains in this list originate from one sample, sequenced in a study of shared clonotypes between healthy human individuals. Repertoires were generated with immunoSEQ multiplex PCR, while TCRdb's copy carries only in-frame clones and drops some. The repertoire has about 2 million clones, just under 95% of them found once; the top ten carry 0.85% to 1.3%. Only CD45RO-negative cells positively selected for CCR7 counted as naive CD8 cells, so terminally differentiated effector memory CD45RA+ cells were excluded. Material for sequencing was naive CD8+ T cells sorted from blood. These receptors were obtained from a man aged 18 to 29 in good health.

This chain links TRBV28 with TRBJ2-1; D is tentatively TRBD1 or TRBD2 (5 bases each). Trimming stripped 1 base from V and 3 bases from J, with 10 bases between. This CDR3 spans 15 amino acids. CDR1 and CDR2 (germline): MDHEN, SYDVKM. The CDR3 bases are TGTGCCAGCAGTTTATTCGGGGCCCTCTACAATGAGCAGTTCTTC. Amino acids: CASSLFGALYNEQFF.

This rearrangement joins TRBV27 to TRBJ2-7; tentative D call: TRBD2 (6 bases). This CDR3 contains 15 residues. Per germline, CDR1 MNHEY and CDR2 SMNVEV (reference sequence). Trimming removed 7 bases from V and 2 bases from J, with 18 bases in between. The CDR3 DNA follows: TGTGCCAGCACTGACCGGGGAGGAGGAACCTACGAGCAGTACTTC. Translation: CASTDRGGGTYEQYF.

For this clone: Distinct nucleotide sequences in the sample also encode this CDR3. For the CDR3, the DNA is TGTGCCAGCAGCGAGGGTGCGATGGCTGAAGCTTTCTTT. Translating it yields CASSEGAMAEAFF. The gene calls are TRBV5-6 and TRBJ1-1; D is unclear. CDR1 is SGHDT and CDR2 is YYEEEE in the germline V gene. The germline V and J ends were trimmed by 4 bases and 6 bases, with 13 bases remaining between them. The CDR3 contains 13 residues.

The chain recombines TRBV6-6 with TRBJ2-1; D is possibly TRBD2 (6 bases). This CDR3 spans 15 amino acids. Trimming shortened V by 2 bases and J by 12 bases, and 20 bases separated the two germline ends. Germline V gene data show CDR1 as MNHNY and CDR2 as SVGAGI (reference sequence). The CDR3 DNA is TGTGCCAGCAGTTACGCGGGGACCCCACCCGATGGGCAGTTCTTC. Its translation is CASSYAGTPPDGQFF.